These 9 T cell receptor beta chains came from one sample sequenced in a study of T cells in Graves' hyperthyroidism and ophthalmopathy. RNA transcripts gave rise to amplified TCR beta CDR3 regions. The HTBI primer set was used in a first-round RT-PCR of the TCR CDR3. A single record per CDR3 protein comes from TCRdb applying MiXCR to the multiplex PCR reads. The top ten clones hold roughly 5.5% of a sample with almost 600,000 distinct CDR3 sequences, more than 11% of them seen once. The sample consisted of blood. The receptors derive from a woman aged 25-40 years with Graves' hyperthyroidism that later progressed to Graves' ophthalmopathy.

This clonotype was picked up many times. The chain has TRBV30 and TRBJ1-1; unclear D gene. Trimming took off 3 bases at V and 0 bases at J, with 2 bases between the two ends. The CDR3 is made up of 11 amino acids. The germline CDR1 and CDR2 sequences are GTSNPN and SVGIG (reference sequence). The CDR3 DNA follows: TGTGCCTGGAGCCTGAACACTGAAGCTTTCTTT. Its protein product is CAWSLNTEAFF.

This clonotype was seen ten or more times. The J gene is TRBJ1-6, the V gene TRBV12-3 or TRBV12-4; D is unresolved. The V end was cut by 5 bases, the J end by 4 bases, with 12 bases between. The CDR3 covers 15 residues. In DNA form, the CDR3 reads TGTGCCAGCAGTGCCGTGGGAGTATATAATTCACCCCTCCACTTT. Amino acid sequence: CASSAVGVYNSPLHF.

This clonotype showed up just a few times. This chain links TRBV19 with TRBJ2-3; the D is unclear. The germline CDR1 and CDR2 sequences are LNHDA and SQIVND (reference sequence). The CDR3 is made up of 13 amino acids. The ends were cut back, 7 bases at V and 5 bases at J, with 13 bases in the middle. The CDR3 is CASTESSIDTQYF. CDR3 in DNA: TGTGCCAGTACCGAGTCTTCCATAGATACGCAGTATTTT.

V gene TRBV5-6 combines with J gene TRBJ2-1, with 9 bases fitting TRBD2. Per the germline V gene, CDR1 is SGHDT and CDR2 is YYEEEE. V dropped 3 bases and J dropped 7; count of bases not matched to a gene: 11. CDR3 size: 16 residues. The CDR3 sequence is CASSSYGGRAGNEQFF. The CDR3, as DNA: TGTGCCAGCAGCTCCTACGGCGGGAGGGCCGGGAATGAGCAGTTCTTC. Looking up the rest from reference TRBV5-6 and TRBJ2-1 gives the full variable domain: DAGVTQSPTHLIKTRGQQVTLRCSPKSGHDTVSWYQQALGQGPQFIFQYYEEEERQRGNFPDRFSGHQFPNYSSELNVNALLLGDSALYLCASSSYGGRAGNEQFFGPGTRLTVL.

About this clonotype: A much larger clone sits a single nucleotide away, making a read error possible. V is TRBV19 and J is TRBJ2-2; maybe TRBD2 (5 bases). This CDR3 is 17 amino acids long. Deletions cut 6 bases from V and 0 bases from J, with 17 bases between. The germline V gene encodes CDR1 LNHDA and CDR2 SQIVND (reference sequence). CDR3 coding DNA: TGTGCCAGTAGCGAAAGGACTGCCGCCCCGAACACCGGGGAGCTGTTTTTT. Residues: CASSERTAAPNTGELFF.

At least ten counts were recorded for this clonotype. V and J are TRBV7-9 and TRBJ2-7, with 7 bases that match TRBD1. Germline trimming cut 2 bases from V and 3 bases from J; bases unmatched to any gene: 7. The V gene's germline CDR1 is SEHNR and CDR2 FQNEAQ (reference sequence). CDR3 length equals 15 residues. In nucleotides, the CDR3 is TGTGCCAGCAGCTTAACAACGACAGGGATCTACGAGCAGTACTTC. Its translation is CASSLTTTGIYEQYF.

This clonotype was found many times. This sequence joins TRBV13 and TRBJ2-1; 9 bases align to TRBD1. The germline V gene has CDR1 PRHDT and CDR2 FYEKMQ (reference sequence). J gave up 9 bases and V 5 bases, and 8 bases lay outside the gene matches. This CDR3 contains 14 residues. The CDR3 DNA reads TGTGCCAGCAGCCCACAGGGGGCGCTGGGTGAGCAGTTCTTC. It codes for CASSPQGALGEQFF.

Concerning this clonotype: With a much larger clone just one base away, this may be a read error. This likely comes from a read error, as the CDR3 has no conserved phenylalanine or tryptophan at its end. J is TRBJ2-3 and V is TRBV20-1; unclear D gene. Deletions cut 3 bases from V and 1 base from J, with 8 bases between. Germline V gene lookup returns CDR1 DFQATT and CDR2 SNEGSKA (reference sequence). There are 13 residues in the CDR3. CDR3 nucleotide sequence: TGCAGTGCTAGGCCGGGTCGCACAGATACGCAGTATCTT. It codes for CSARPGRTDTQYL.

This clonotype has just a few counts. The CDR3 sequence is CASRPGTAGNTIYF. The CDR3 region has the DNA TGTGCCAGCAGGCCCGGGACAGCTGGAAACACCATATATTTT. The J gene is TRBJ1-3, the V gene TRBV12-3 or TRBV12-4; 7 positions match TRBD1. The trim removed 6 bases at V and 2 bases at J, leaving 4 bases unmatched. The CDR3 totals 14 residues.